Described below is a single T cell receptor (beta chain) sequence and its context. Germline-derived CDR1 and CDR2 are MNHEY and SMNVEV (reference sequence). This CDR3 has 16 amino acids. Trimming took 3 bases from V and 1 from J; bases not matched to a gene: 4. This sample is drawn from a study of blood T cell repertoires in COVID-19. Background on the study: Collection of acute and convalescent COVID-19 samples took place in the United States, Italy and Spain. Sources were T cells, B-cell-depleted T cells, or PBMCs; the material itself was cDNA or gDNA.

Some clones are missing from TCRdb's copy, which holds only in-frame ones; the method was immunoSEQ multiplex PCR. The data contain approximately 290,000 clones, about nine tenths of them singletons. The chain uses TRBV27 and TRBJ2-2; 8 bases fit TRBD1. This sequence originates from a woman in her fifties or sixties with acute or convalescent COVID-19. The source material was peripheral blood. CDR3 region: CASSFYRGENTGELFF. Here the CDR3 DNA reads TGTGCCAGCAGTTTCTACAGGGGGGAGAACACCGGGGAGCTGTTTTTT.